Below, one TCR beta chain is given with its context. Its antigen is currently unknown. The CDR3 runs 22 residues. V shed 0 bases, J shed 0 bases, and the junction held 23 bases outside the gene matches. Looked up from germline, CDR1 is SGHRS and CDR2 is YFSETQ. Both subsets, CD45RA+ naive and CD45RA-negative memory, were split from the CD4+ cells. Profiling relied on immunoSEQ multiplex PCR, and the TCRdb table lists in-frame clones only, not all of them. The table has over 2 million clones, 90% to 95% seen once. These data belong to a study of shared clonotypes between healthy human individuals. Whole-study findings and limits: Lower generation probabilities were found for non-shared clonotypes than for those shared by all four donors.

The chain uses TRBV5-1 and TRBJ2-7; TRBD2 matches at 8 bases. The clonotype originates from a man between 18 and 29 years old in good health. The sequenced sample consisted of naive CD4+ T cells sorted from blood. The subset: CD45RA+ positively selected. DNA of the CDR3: TGCGCCAGCAGCTTGGGACCAGATCCGGGACTCAAGACTAGCGCCAGCTCCTACGAGCAGTACTTC. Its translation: CASSLGPDPGLKTSASSYEQYF.